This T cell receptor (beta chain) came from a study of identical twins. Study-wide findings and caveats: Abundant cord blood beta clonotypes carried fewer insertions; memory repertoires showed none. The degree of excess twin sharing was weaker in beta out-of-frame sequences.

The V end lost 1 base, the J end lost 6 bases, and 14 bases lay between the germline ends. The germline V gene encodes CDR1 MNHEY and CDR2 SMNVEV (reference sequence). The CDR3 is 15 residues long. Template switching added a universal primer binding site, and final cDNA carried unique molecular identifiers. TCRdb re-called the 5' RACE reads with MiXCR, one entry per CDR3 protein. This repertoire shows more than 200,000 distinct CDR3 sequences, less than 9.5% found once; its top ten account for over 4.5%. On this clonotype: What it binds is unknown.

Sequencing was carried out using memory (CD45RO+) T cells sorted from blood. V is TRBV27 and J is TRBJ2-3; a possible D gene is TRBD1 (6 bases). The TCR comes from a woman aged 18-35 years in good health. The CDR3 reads CASSLWVGGFDTQYF. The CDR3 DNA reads TGTGCCAGCAGTTTATGGGTAGGGGGTTTCGATACGCAGTATTTT.